These 2 T cell receptor beta chains were all obtained from the same sample, sequenced in a study of blood T cells in healthy people across ages. Primers used in a second PCR of about 7 to 12 cycles were a sample-barcoded 5' primer and a J-beta primer mix. TCRdb used MiXCR to reprocess the 5' RACE reads, holding one entry per CDR3 protein. Of hundreds of thousands of distinct CDR3 sequences listed, under 50% are singletons. The specimen sequenced was blood. These receptors all stem from a man aged 25 to 40 in good health.

This clonotype was observed a handful of times. The CDR3 nucleotides read TGTGCCAGCAGCGGGAGGGCTAACTATGGCTACACCTTC. Its protein product is CASSGRANYGYTF. V is TRBV7-2 and J is TRBJ1-2; D is ambiguous. Deletions cut 5 bases from V and 0 bases from J, with 7 bases between. The CDR3 has 13 residues. The germline V gene has CDR1 SGHTA and CDR2 FQGNSA.

The chain employs TRBV9 and TRBJ2-1; D remains ambiguous. V was cut by 1 base and J by 4 bases, with 12 bases left in between. This CDR3 comprises 15 residues. In germline, CDR1 is SGDLS, CDR2 YYNGEE. CDR3 sequence: CASSVFAHGYNEQFF. The CDR3 nucleotides are TGTGCCAGCAGCGTATTTGCACACGGATACAATGAGCAGTTCTTC.